The 12 T cell receptor beta chains given below trace back to one sample, sequenced in a study of blood T cell repertoires in COVID-19. Sequencing used immunoSEQ multiplex PCR; TCRdb keeps in-frame clones, though not all of them. This sample has 290,000 or so clones, with around 84% found just once. Source material: PBMCs or T cells enriched from blood (not recorded which). These receptors originate from a man between 40 and 49 years old who had been exposed to COVID-19.

The table lists this clone with a count of one. This chain uses TRBV11-3 with TRBJ2-1; D gene uncertain. The CDR3 runs to 16 residues. Trimming stripped 7 bases from V and 2 bases from J, with 18 bases between. Germline V gives CDR1 SGHNT, CDR2 YENEEA. CDR3 residues: CASILVESLTYNEQFF. DNA for the CDR3: TGTGCCAGCATCCTTGTGGAGTCGTTGACCTACAATGAGCAGTTCTTC.

To note about this clone: Other DNA sequences in the sample encode the same CDR3. V usage is TRBV5-5 and J usage is TRBJ1-5; TRBD1 matches 7 bases. The length of the CDR3 is 15 residues. V dropped 5 bases and J dropped 0; count of bases not matched to a gene: 5. From germline, CDR1 is SGHKS and CDR2 YYEKEE (reference sequence). The CDR3 nucleotides are TGTGCCAGCAGTTCCACAGGGGATAGCAATCAGCCCCAGCATTTT. Translated: CASSSTGDSNQPQHF. The full variable domain, in which reference TRBV5-5 and TRBJ1-5 provide the parts outside the CDR3, is DAGVTQSPTHLIKTRGQQVTLRCSPISGHKSVSWYQQVLGQGPQFIFQYYEKEERGRGNFPDRFSARQFPNYSSELNVNALLLGDSALYLCASSSTGDSNQPQHFGDGTRLSIL.

V is TRBV28 and J is TRBJ2-1; 8 bases are a match to TRBD2. The CDR3 runs to 14 residues. V gave up 5 bases and J gave up 4 bases; unmatched junction bases: 4. Germline V gives CDR1 MDHEN, CDR2 SYDVKM. CDR3 in DNA: TGTGCCAGCAGTCGGAGCGGGAGATACAATGAGCAGTTCTTC. Encoded protein: CASSRSGRYNEQFF.

This chain uses TRBV25-1 with TRBJ2-7, with 8 bases aligning to TRBD1. The V gene's germline CDR1 is MGHDK and CDR2 SYGVNS. The CDR3 covers 15 residues. With V trimmed by 5 bases and J by 3 bases, 9 bases remained unmatched. The CDR3 loop reads CASSSAVDRVYEQYF. CDR3 nucleotide sequence: TGTGCCAGCAGTTCCGCGGTGGACAGGGTCTACGAGCAGTACTTC.

CDR3 loop: CASSESGGGNTIYF. CDR3 in DNA: TGTGCCAGCAGTGAATCTGGCGGAGGAAACACCATATATTTT. The chain has TRBV6-1 and TRBJ1-3, with D unresolved. Germline CDR1 is MNHNS and CDR2 is SASEGT. The CDR3 consists of 14 residues. The ends were cut back, 2 bases at V and 4 bases at J, with 9 bases in the middle.

CDR3 bases: TGCGCCAGCAGCCTCAACCCGGGACTAGCGGGAAACAATGAGCAGTTCTTC. Its translation: CASSLNPGLAGNNEQFF. V is TRBV5-1 and J is TRBJ2-1, with 13 bases aligning to TRBD2. V dropped 4 bases and J dropped 5; count of bases not matched to a gene: 9. CDR1 and CDR2 from the germline V gene are SGHRS and YFSETQ. The CDR3 runs to 17 residues.

With regard to this clone: This CDR3 is also generated by other DNA sequences in the sample. The V and J genes are TRBV19 and TRBJ1-1; tentative D call: TRBD1 (5 bases). V was trimmed by 2 bases and J by 3 bases, leaving 7 bases between them. There are 13 residues in the CDR3. The V gene's germline CDR1 is LNHDA and CDR2 SQIVND (reference sequence). This chain's CDR3 is CASSIWGDTEAFF. The CDR3 DNA reads TGTGCCAGTAGTATATGGGGGGACACTGAAGCTTTCTTT.

The CDR3 protein is CAWRTGAGGNTIYF. The CDR3 coding sequence is TGTGCCTGGAGGACAGGGGCTGGGGGAAACACCATATATTTT. The chain has TRBV30 and TRBJ1-3; 8 positions agree with TRBD1. Germline V gives CDR1 GTSNPN, CDR2 SVGIG (reference sequence). After removal of 3 bases from V and 4 bases from J, the junction contained 5 bases not matched to a gene. The CDR3 loop spans 14 amino acids.

The chain couples TRBV18 to TRBJ2-1; the D gene is possibly TRBD2 (5 bases). Germline values: CDR1 KGHSH, CDR2 LQKENI. The V end lost 0 bases, the J end lost 2 bases, and 14 bases lay between the germline ends. This CDR3 comprises 17 residues. The CDR3 nucleotides read TGTGCCAGCTCACCACCCGAGTCTAGCTTGACCTACAATGAGCAGTTCTTC. It specifies CASSPPESSLTYNEQFF. The variable domain in full, with the rest retrieved from reference TRBV18 and TRBJ2-1, is NAGVMQNPRHLVRRRGQEARLRCSPMKGHSHVYWYRQLPEEGLKFMVYLQKENIIDESGMPKERFSAEFPKEGPSILRIQQVVRGDSAAYFCASSPPESSLTYNEQFFGPGTRLTVL.

The gene calls are TRBV18 and TRBJ2-3, with 9 bases lining up with TRBD2. Germline trimming cut 6 bases from V and 3 bases from J; bases unmatched to any gene: 4. The CDR3 contains 14 residues. CDR1 KGHSH and CDR2 LQKENI come from the germline V gene. In nucleotides, the CDR3 is TGTGCCAGCTCGCTTAGCGGGAGAACAGATACGCAGTATTTT. Its translation is CASSLSGRTDTQYF. Full variable domain (remainder filled in from reference TRBV18 and TRBJ2-3): NAGVMQNPRHLVRRRGQEARLRCSPMKGHSHVYWYRQLPEEGLKFMVYLQKENIIDESGMPKERFSAEFPKEGPSILRIQQVVRGDSAAYFCASSLSGRTDTQYFGPGTRLTVL.

This clone was detected only once. The V gene is TRBV9, the J gene TRBJ2-1, with TRBD2 matching over 7 bases. CDR3 length equals 16 residues. Germline trimming cut 0 bases from V and 3 bases from J; bases unmatched to any gene: 6. Per the germline V gene, CDR1 is SGDLS and CDR2 is YYNGEE. CDR3: CASSVAGLVVYNEQFF. The DNA of the CDR3 is TGTGCCAGCAGCGTAGCTGGACTAGTTGTCTACAATGAGCAGTTCTTC.

This clone was observed once. The DNA for the CDR3 is TGTGCCAGCTCATCAGGCAGGGACACTGAAGCTTTCTTT. Translating gives CASSSGRDTEAFF. The V gene is TRBV18, the J gene TRBJ1-1; D may be TRBD1 (5 bases). V lost 5 bases, J lost 3 bases, and 10 bases lay in between. CDR3 size: 13 residues. CDR1 KGHSH and CDR2 LQKENI come from the germline V gene.